This is a list of T cell receptor beta chains from one sample in a study of blood T cells in healthy people across ages. MiXCR, run by TCRdb on the 5' RACE reads, gives a single entry per CDR3 protein. The repertoire consists of about 1.6 million distinct CDR3 sequences, with about 31% occurring once and the leading ten covering 11%. The sample comprised blood. These TCRs come from a woman aged 30 to 39 in good health. Each CDR3 is given with its conserved first and last residue. D genes are given only for firm matches. Where a row states a size, it is once, few, many or the class of an expanded clone; other rows omit it.

cdr3_nt cdr3_aa j_call v_call d_call clone_size
TGCAGTGCCGCCCGACAGGGAGGCGACGAGCAGTACTTC CSAARQGGDEQYF TRBJ2-7 TRBV20-1 NA few
TGTGCCAGCAGTGAAGCGCGGTGGGGTTCAAGTAACTACGAGCAGTACTTC CASSEARWGSSNYEQYF TRBJ2-7 TRBV2 NA few
TGTGCCAGCAGCTTGGCCAGGGTAAACCCAAGCTCCTACGAGCAGTACTTC CASSLARVNPSSYEQYF TRBJ2-7 TRBV5-5 NA few
TGTGCCACCAGCAGAGATTGGGGGGGAGGGGGCAAAGCGGCCACTGAAGCTTTCTTT CATSRDWGGGGKAATEAFF TRBJ1-1 TRBV15 TRBD1 few
TGTGCCAGCAGTTACTCCCGTTGGGGGGCCCAGTACTTC CASSYSRWGAQYF TRBJ2-5 TRBV6-5 NA NA
TGCAGTGCCACTAGCGGGGGGAGGTCAGATACGCAGTATTTT CSATSGGRSDTQYF TRBJ2-3 TRBV20-1 TRBD2 many
TGTGCCAGCAGCGCGGGCAGCTCCTACGAGCAGTACTTC CASSAGSSYEQYF TRBJ2-7 TRBV6-6 NA many
TGTGCCAGCAGTTCCGTGGTACTAGCGGACGACCTGATAAAAGATACGCAGTATTTT CASSSVVLADDLIKDTQYF TRBJ2-3 TRBV6-5 TRBD2 few
TGCACCAGCAGCCAATCTTTCATGAACACTGAAGCTTTCTTT CTSSQSFMNTEAFF TRBJ1-1 TRBV4-1 NA NA
TGCAGCGTGGAGACAGGGATGCAAGAGACCCAGTACTTC CSVETGMQETQYF TRBJ2-5 TRBV29-1 TRBD1 few
TGCAGTGCTCTAGACCCCGGGACAGGGATTCGCAATGAGCAGTTCTTC CSALDPGTGIRNEQFF TRBJ2-1 TRBV20-1 TRBD1 few
TGTGCCAGCAGTTTATTAGGCGGTGGGGGTAGGTGGAATGAGCAGTACTTC CASSLLGGGGRWNEQYF TRBJ2-7 TRBV27 NA NA
TGCGCCAGCAGCCAAGATGCCCACAGGGTTTCCTACAATGAGCAGTTCTTC CASSQDAHRVSYNEQFF TRBJ2-1 TRBV4-1 NA NA
TGTGCCAGCAGTGAAGGGACTAGCGGGAGAAACATTCAGTACTTC CASSEGTSGRNIQYF TRBJ2-4 TRBV6-1 TRBD2 NA
TGTGCCAGCAGCTACAGGGGTATAGACACCGGGGAGCTGTTTTTT CASSYRGIDTGELFF TRBJ2-2 TRBV7-6 TRBD1 NA
TGTGCCAGCAGCCCTCGCCGGTGGCCCCGGGAGTACGAGCAGTACTTC CASSPRRWPREYEQYF TRBJ2-7 TRBV6-4 NA NA
TGTGCCAGCAGTGAATCCGGTTTAGGACGTAGGAGGTACAATGAGCAGTTCTTC CASSESGLGRRRYNEQFF TRBJ2-1 TRBV2 NA NA
TGTGCCAGCAGCGTCCGGGTCCTTGGGGGGACAGATACGCAGTATTTT CASSVRVLGGTDTQYF TRBJ2-3 TRBV9 NA few
TGTGCCAGCAGCGGGGGGGTCGGCGAAGGAGAGACCCAGTACTTC CASSGGVGEGETQYF TRBJ2-5 TRBV9 NA NA
TGTGCCAGCAGCTTGGCGTCGGGCGTCCAAGAGACCCAGTACTTC CASSLASGVQETQYF TRBJ2-5 TRBV5-5 NA NA
TGTGCCAGCAGTGAATTAGCGGGAACGGTAGGGACCTACGAGCAGTACTTC CASSELAGTVGTYEQYF TRBJ2-7 TRBV2 TRBD2 few
TGTGCCAGCAGCCAAGGTGCCGGGACAGAAGAGACCCAGTACTTC CASSQGAGTEETQYF TRBJ2-5 TRBV14 TRBD1 few
TGCGCCAGCACATCCGCCAGCGGGGGCCCCAACCTAGGAGAGACCCAGTACTTC CASTSASGGPNLGETQYF TRBJ2-5 TRBV4-1 TRBD2 NA
TGTGCCAGCTCCACGTGGGGTGGCACAGATACGCAGTATTTT CASSTWGGTDTQYF TRBJ2-3 TRBV2 NA few
TGTGCCAGCAGTCGCGATTCTTGGACTAGGCAAGAGACCCAGTACTTC CASSRDSWTRQETQYF TRBJ2-5 TRBV6-2/TRBV6-3 TRBD2 few
TGTGCCAGCAGGAGGGGACCTACTAGCACAGATACGCAGTATTTT CASRRGPTSTDTQYF TRBJ2-3 TRBV7-9 NA NA
TGTGCCAGCAGTTCGGCTAGCGGGAGTGAGGGCAATGAGCAGTTCTTC CASSSASGSEGNEQFF TRBJ2-1 TRBV28 TRBD2 NA
TGCAGTGCCAGGGATTCTAGCGGGATGGGCGAGCAGTACTTC CSARDSSGMGEQYF TRBJ2-7 TRBV20-1 TRBD2 NA
TGCGCCAGCAGCTTGGCGGGGAGCCCTGGATATGGCTACACCTTC CASSLAGSPGYGYTF TRBJ1-2 TRBV5-1 NA NA
TGTGCCAGCAGCGTCCGTGGGGGGGATACGCAGTATTTT CASSVRGGDTQYF TRBJ2-3 TRBV9 NA NA
TGTGCCAGCAGGCAAGATGTCCGGAGGGACACTGAAGCTTTCTTT CASRQDVRRDTEAFF TRBJ1-1 TRBV3-1 NA NA
TGTGCCAGCAGCCTCGGGGGGAATAATTCACCCCTCCACTTT CASSLGGNNSPLHF TRBJ1-6 TRBV12-3/TRBV12-4 NA few
TGTGCCTGCAGTTCTAGCCAAGGACAGTCCTACGAGCAGTACTTC CACSSSQGQSYEQYF TRBJ2-7 TRBV7-2 NA once
TGTGCCTGGAGTCAAACCGGGACTTTCGACTACGAGCAGTACTTC CAWSQTGTFDYEQYF TRBJ2-7 TRBV30 NA NA
TGCAGCGTTGGATATCAGGGATACATGACTGAAGCTTTCTTT CSVGYQGYMTEAFF TRBJ1-1 TRBV29-1 NA few